The T cell receptor beta chain described here comes from a study of cytomegalovirus exposure and HLA in healthy donors. Study at large: About 80 million unique TCRs from HLA-typed donors were held in an early data release.

Primers: 60 Vbeta forward and 13 Jbeta reverse. Sequenced by immunoSEQ multiplex PCR; TCRdb stores in-frame clones only, minus some. Of fewer than 250,000 clones in the sample, 70% to 75% are singletons; the top ten hold around 3.3%. The specimen was PBMCs. This clonotype was obtained from a woman aged 25-40 years in good health and CMV-seropositive.

The CDR3 DNA reads TGTGCCAGCAGTTCCACAGGCCCCCAAGAGACCCAGTACTTC. It yields the protein CASSSTGPQETQYF. This chain uses TRBV7-2 with TRBJ2-5; tentatively, D is TRBD1 (5 bases). Germline values: CDR1 SGHTA, CDR2 FQGNSA. The V end was cut by 6 bases, the J end by 1 base, with 12 bases between. This CDR3 has 14 amino acids.